This TCR beta chain was documented in a study of cytomegalovirus exposure and HLA in healthy donors. Study findings and constraints: As a later analysis showed, a missense DCLRE1C variant was linked to trimming of TCR beta V- and J-genes.

A note on this clone: Its target is not known.

The study ran its PCR with 60 Vbeta and 13 Jbeta primers. The data were produced by immunoSEQ multiplex PCR, yet TCRdb's version contains in-frame clones alone and is incomplete. Here the sample spans 90,000 to 150,000 clones, around 80% being singletons. Per germline, CDR1 SGHVS and CDR2 FNYEAQ. The V segment lost 4 bases and the J segment 5 bases; nucleotides outside the gene matches: 2. CDR3 length: 13 residues. The sample was PBMCs. This clonotype was sampled from a woman younger than 35 in good health and CMV-seronegative. The chain recombines TRBV7-6 with TRBJ1-2, with TRBD1 matching over 9 bases. The CDR3 region is CASSSGQGYGYTF. The CDR3 DNA follows: TGTGCCAGCAGCTCAGGACAGGGGTATGGCTACACCTTC.